Listed below are T cell receptor beta chains from one sample, sequenced in a study of cytotoxic CD8 clonotypes in ibrutinib-treated CLL. Using immunoSEQ multiplex PCR, the repertoire was profiled, and TCRdb retains in-frame clones only, with some absent. This table holds about 160,000 clones, around 84% found once. This material consisted of PBMCs, taken after 12 months of ibrutinib treatment. These receptors were collected from a human donor with chronic lymphocytic leukemia. Each CDR3 is given with its conserved first and last residue. The order of the fields is V gene, J gene, clone size, D gene, CDR3 DNA, CDR3 protein. D genes are given only for firm matches. The size field is filled for only some rows; it gives once, few, many or a size class.

>TRBV6-5|TRBJ1-2|.|TRBD1
TGTGCCAGCACCCCGACAGGGCTGGACTATGGCTACACCTTC
CASTPTGLDYGYTF
>TRBV5-1|TRBJ2-2|.|TRBD2
TGCGCCAGTACAGAAGGGACTACAGACACCGGGGAGCTGTTTTTT
CASTEGTTDTGELFF
>TRBV5-6|TRBJ1-2|few|.
TGTGCCAGCAGCTTGTTTGCGGCAGGGCTAAACTATGGCTACACCTTC
CASSLFAAGLNYGYTF
>TRBV5-5|TRBJ1-4|few|.
TGTGCCAGCAGCCATCAGTTAGGAAAACTGTTTTTT
CASSHQLGKLFF
>TRBV16|TRBJ2-3|.|.
TGTGCCAGCAGCAAACGGAGCACAGATACGCAGTATTTT
CASSKRSTDTQYF
>TRBV21-1|TRBJ2-3|.|.
TGTGCCAGCAGCAGCCTGGGACAGGGGGCACGCACAGATACGCAGTATTTT
CASSSLGQGARTDTQYF
>TRBV2|TRBJ1-2|many|.
TGTGCCAGCAGTGCTATAAGGGAGCCTAACTATGGCTACACCTTC
CASSAIREPNYGYTF
>TRBV19|TRBJ2-4|.|.
TGTGCCAGTAGTATCAACCGGGCCAAAAACATTCAGTACTTC
CASSINRAKNIQYF
>TRBV29-1|TRBJ2-5|.|TRBD2
TGCAGCGTCCCAACTAGCGGGAGTCCGGAGACCCAGTACTTC
CSVPTSGSPETQYF
>TRBV7-6|TRBJ2-7|.|.
TGTGCCAGCAGCTTAGGTTTTCTCTACGAGCAGTACTTC
CASSLGFLYEQYF
>TRBV7-3|TRBJ2-3|.|.
TGTGCCAGCAGCCCTAAGGGGGGGTCCGATACGCAGTATTTT
CASSPKGGSDTQYF
>TRBV19|TRBJ1-1|.|.
TGTGCCAGTAGTATAGTGAGACAGAAAAACACTGAAGCTTTCTTT
CASSIVRQKNTEAFF
>TRBV7-2|TRBJ1-4|.|TRBD1
TGTGCCAGCAATCCAGGGGGAGCTAATGAAAAACTGTTTTTT
CASNPGGANEKLFF
>TRBV30|TRBJ1-1|.|.
TGTGCCTGGAACGGGCCCCCCGGGGCTTTCTTT
CAWNGPPGAFF
>TRBV18|TRBJ2-3|.|.
TGTGCCAGCTCACTCCTAGCGAGCCCAGATACGCAGTATTTT
CASSLLASPDTQYF
>TRBV2|TRBJ2-3|.|TRBD2
TGTGCCAGCAGTGGGGCTAGCGGGAGCACAGATACGCAGTATTTT
CASSGASGSTDTQYF
>TRBV7-6|TRBJ2-2|.|.
TGTGCCAGCAGCTCAACAAACACCGGGGAGCTGTTTTTT
CASSSTNTGELFF
>TRBV9|TRBJ2-7|.|TRBD1
TGTGCCAGCAGCGTGGGCCCCGACAGGGAGTACGAGCAGTACTTC
CASSVGPDREYEQYF
>TRBV27|TRBJ2-1|.|.
TGTGCCAGCAGACCGGACCTCTCGAACTCCTACAATGAGCAGTTCTTC
CASRPDLSNSYNEQFF
>TRBV11-2|TRBJ1-5|.|.
TGTGCCAGCAGCTTAGATATCTTTCAGCCCCAGCATTTT
CASSLDIFQPQHF
>TRBV2|TRBJ2-3|.|.
TGTGCCAGCAGGAGGGAGAGGACGGATACGCAGTATTTT
CASRRERTDTQYF
>TRBV19|TRBJ1-5|.|TRBD1
TGTGCCAGTAGTAGGGACAGAAATCAGCCCCAGCATTTT
CASSRDRNQPQHF
>TRBV2|TRBJ2-7|.|TRBD1
TGTGCCAGCAGTGTTAGTGGACAGGGGGGCGAGCAGTACTTC
CASSVSGQGGEQYF
>TRBV4-1|TRBJ1-5|once|.
TGCGCCAGCAGCCAGACCGGGACATCATATCAGCCCCAGCATTTT
CASSQTGTSYQPQHF
>TRBV30|TRBJ1-1|.|.
TGTGCCTGGAATAGGGAAAGGGGTACAGCTTTCTTT
CAWNRERGTAFF
>TRBV5-5|TRBJ1-2|.|.
TGTGCCAGCAGCTTGGTAGAAGGGGAGGGGATACGGGGCTACACCTTC
CASSLVEGEGIRGYTF
>TRBV15|TRBJ1-3|few|.
TGTGCCACCAGCAGAGGCAAATTCGACAGCTCTGGAAACACCATATATTTT
CATSRGKFDSSGNTIYF
>TRBV7-2|TRBJ1-2|.|.
TGTGCCAGCAGCCCCGGAGGCAGGGGCTATGGCTACACCTTC
CASSPGGRGYGYTF
>TRBV11-2|TRBJ2-5|few|.
TGTGCCAGCAGCCTCCCGTGGGGCGGGCTGGAGACCCAGTACTTC
CASSLPWGGLETQYF
>TRBV18|TRBJ2-7|.|.
TGTGCCAGCTCATCTGGCAGGGGCCCCTACGAGCAGTACTTC
CASSSGRGPYEQYF
>TRBV6-5|TRBJ2-7|.|.
TGTGCCAGCAGTCGGACTAATTCCTACGAGCAGTACTTC
CASSRTNSYEQYF
>TRBV7-9|TRBJ1-2|few|TRBD1
TGTGCCAGCAGCCTCGCATTAGGGACAGGGGACGGCTACACCTTC
CASSLALGTGDGYTF
>TRBV6-5|TRBJ1-1|.|.
TGTGCCAGCAGTCGCGGGACTGAAGCTTTCTTT
CASSRGTEAFF
>TRBV28|TRBJ1-4|.|.
TGTGCCAGCAGCACCCATGAAAAACTGTTTTTT
CASSTHEKLFF
>TRBV19|TRBJ1-6|.|TRBD1
TGTGCCAGTAGTCTATCTAACTTTGGACAGGGAAATTCACCCCTCCACTTT
CASSLSNFGQGNSPLHF
>TRBV28|TRBJ2-1|.|.
TGTGCCAGCAGTACCGCCCGAGGCCGCTACAATGAGCAGTTCTTC
CASSTARGRYNEQFF
>TRBV4-2|TRBJ1-2|.|.
TGTGCCAGCAGCCAAGAAAGGTTCAGGGTGGGTGGCTACACCTTC
CASSQERFRVGGYTF
>TRBV6-6|TRBJ2-3|.|.
TGTGCCAGCAGTCCACCCGGGAGCACAGATACGCAGTATTTT
CASSPPGSTDTQYF
>TRBV7-2|TRBJ2-7|.|.
TGTGCCAGCAGCTTTACGCAGAATCCTCCTTACGAGCAGTACTTC
CASSFTQNPPYEQYF
>TRBV27|TRBJ1-2|.|TRBD1
TGTGCCAGCAGTTACCGGGACAGGGGGTATGGCTACACCTTC
CASSYRDRGYGYTF
>TRBV19|TRBJ2-1|.|.
TGTGCCAGTAGTAGGTTTAGCGGACCCTACAATGAGCAGTTCTTC
CASSRFSGPYNEQFF
>TRBV5-4|TRBJ1-1|.|.
TGTGCCAGCAGCTTAGCCTATGGGTTGAGAGACACTGAAGCTTTCTTT
CASSLAYGLRDTEAFF
>TRBV4-1|TRBJ2-7|.|.
TGCGCCAGCAGCCAGGGAGGACTAACATTAACCTACGAGCAGTACTTC
CASSQGGLTLTYEQYF
>TRBV7-2|TRBJ2-1|once|TRBD2
TGTGCCAGCAGCTTATCTTCGCTAGCGGGAGGTAATGAGCAGTTCTTC
CASSLSSLAGGNEQFF
>TRBV7-3|TRBJ2-5|few|.
TGTGCCAGCAGCTTAACGAACGGAAAGGGGGAGACCCAGTACTTC
CASSLTNGKGETQYF
>TRBV7-6|TRBJ2-5|.|.
TGTGCCAGCAGCTTATACTTGGAGACCCAGTACTTC
CASSLYLETQYF
>TRBV7-9|TRBJ1-2|.|TRBD1
TGTGCCAGCAGCTTGGGACAGATAGGGTTAGGAATTACAGGCGGCTACACCTTC
CASSLGQIGLGITGGYTF
>TRBV29-1|TRBJ1-1|.|.
TGCAGCGTTCCAGGGAATTTTATCACTGAAGCTTTCTTT
CSVPGNFITEAFF
>TRBV9|TRBJ2-1|.|.
TGTGCCAGCAGCGTTATTAGCGAGAGTGAGCAGTTCTTC
CASSVISESEQFF
>TRBV5-1|TRBJ1-1|.|.
TGCGCCAGCAGCCTGAGCGTCAGGGACACTGAAGCTTTCTTT
CASSLSVRDTEAFF
>TRBV6-5|TRBJ2-7|.|.
TGTGCCAGCAGTTACTCGACGGCGGTGTCCTACGAGCAGTACTTC
CASSYSTAVSYEQYF
>TRBV10-3|TRBJ2-2|.|.
TGTGCCATCAGTGTGGACAGAACTGCCGGGGAGCTGTTTTTT
CAISVDRTAGELFF
>TRBV7-9|TRBJ1-1|once|.
TGTGCCAGCAGCTTAATTGAGGTTGCGAACACTGAAGCTTTCTTT
CASSLIEVANTEAFF
>TRBV18|TRBJ1-2|few|.
TGTGCCAGCTCACCAAGGACCGATTATGGCTACACCTTC
CASSPRTDYGYTF